This T cell receptor (beta chain) originates from a study of Ad26.COV2.S vaccination and SARS-CoV-2 variants listed by TCRdb under 2021. About the full investigation: Vaccine-arm donors were drawn from COV1001, a multicentre, randomized, double-blind, placebo-controlled phase I-IIa trial of Ad26.COV2.S in healthy adults. Ad26.COV2.S was given intramuscularly at 5x10^10 or 1x10^11 viral particles, as a single shot or as two shots 56 days apart. TCRbeta repertoire sequencing was used to assess the specificity and breadth of SARS-CoV-2-reactive T cell receptors after Ad26.COV2.S vaccination. A total of around 32 samples were included in the TCR-sequenced set, comprising roughly 19 Ad26.COV2.S vaccine recipients, 5 placebo recipients and 8 SARS-CoV-2 convalescent individuals. Trial participants were randomized into five groups of five: low-dose or high-dose Ad26.COV2.S given once or twice, or placebo on both occasions. Blinding of investigators to trial group allocation was maintained during experiments and outcome assessment.

The sample's treatment or condition, from its label and the paper: some 19 received Ad26.COV2.S at low or high dose, single or two shots; about 5 received placebo; per-sample allocation not given. Repertoires of vaccine and placebo recipients were sequenced from samples collected on day 63 after the first injection. Between 29 July and 7 August 2020, Cohort 1b enrolled about 27 adults aged 18-55 years at one site in Boston, USA. As a vaccine, Ad26.COV2.S was a replication-incompetent adenovirus type 26 vector that expressed a prefusion-stabilized SARS-CoV-2 spike protein derived from the original Wuhan strain. The immunoSEQ Assay was the method used to sequence TCRbeta CDR3 regions. After extraction, genomic DNA underwent amplification by bias-controlled multiplex PCR, followed by high-throughput sequencing. On the authors' methods: To quantify the absolute abundance of each unique TCRbeta CDR3 region, sequences were collapsed and filtered. Usable DNA was measured by amplifying reference genes present in all nucleated cells, and TCRbeta template counts were normalized to that usable DNA to estimate T cell fraction. Repertoire TCRs were annotated as SARS-CoV-2-specific by exact matching of V gene, CDR3 amino acid sequence and J gene to a known reactive TCR set. The reference SARS-CoV-2 TCR set was obtained from MIRA and was filtered for enrichment in COVID-19-positive ImmuneCODE repertoires, whereby public or cross-reactive TCRs were removed. Using the MIRA antigens, annotated TCRs were further analysed by specific ORF or by position within an ORF. Breadth was defined as the number of annotated unique rearrangements divided by the total number of unique productive rearrangements, and depth was defined as the summed frequency of the annotated unique rearrangements. TCR breadth was compared between groups using two-sided Wilcoxon rank-sum tests. TCRdb took this table from immuneACCESS and kept in-frame rearrangements with V and J called. Such tables lack part of the clones; where checked against another copy, unresolved V genes explain under half of the gap, and the rest is unexplained. The V and J calls and clone size come from that table; D and trimming were worked out from the DNA. Within this sample are over 250,000 clones, with around 87% of them counted one time only. Around 3% of the sample belongs to the ten largest clones.

The germline V gene encodes CDR1 GTSNPN and CDR2 SVGIG (reference sequence). The CDR3 runs 13 residues from the cysteine to the phenylalanine. Just CDR3 DNA is preserved here, 39 bases in frame from base 1. Details on this clone: It lacks a known antigen. Base quality data are lacking; no much larger clone is found one base away.

General findings and caveats noted by the study authors: The study lacked the statistical power to compare responses across vaccine doses or regimens. Vaccine and placebo recipients had similar non-spike TCR breadth, a finding consistent with the vaccine containing only spike. After vaccination, substantial breadth of spike-specific CD8+ and CD4+ T cell responses was reported. Compared with placebo recipients, Ad26.COV2.S recipients showed higher spike-specific TCR breadth (P = 0.0014). According to the authors, total T cell responses may have been underestimated by the TCR breadth and depth analyses.

Recombination linked TRBV30 to TRBJ2-2; 5 matching bases give a weak D call of TRBD1. Matching the DNA end better, TRBJ1-3 makes the J call doubtful. The sequence was obtained from a person between 18 and 59 years old who received the Ad26.COV2.S COVID-19 vaccine or a placebo. Sequencing was performed on peripheral blood, taken in a trial of Ad26.COV2.S vaccine versus placebo. The CDR3 in this case is CAWSGDWGNTIYF. At the DNA level, the sequence is TGTGCCTGGAGTGGCGATTGGGGGAACACCATATATTTT.